Sequencing of this T cell receptor beta chain was carried out in a study of OX40 agonist ivuxolimab in advanced cancers. As to this clone: The antigen is not known.

Autoimmune disease history or systemic immunosuppression disqualified patients. At cycle 4 day 1, cycle 7 day 1, and baseline, blood was sampled. The study, taken as a whole, reports: CD8+ T cells averaged more expanded clones than CD4+.

Produced via immunoSEQ multiplex PCR; TCRdb's table is partial and in-frame only. The sample comprises roughly 24,000 clones, more than 70% of which are singletons, and roughly 33% rests with the top ten. This sample comprised CD4+ or CD8+ T cells sorted from blood, obtained in a trial of the OX40 agonist ivuxolimab. The receptor's source is an adult with an advanced solid tumor such as melanoma, head and neck, liver or kidney cancer.

This CDR3 reads CASSLVDTDTQYF. The CDR3 DNA is TGTGCCAGCAGCTTAGTCGACACAGATACGCAGTATTTT. This chain links TRBV7-9 with TRBJ2-3; no clear D gene. This CDR3 comprises 13 residues. Germline lookup yields CDR1 SEHNR and CDR2 FQNEAQ (reference sequence). Trimming took 1 base from V and 2 from J, leaving 4 bases between them.